What follows is one TCR beta chain and its context. Antigen: not known. PCR employed 60 Vbeta and 13 Jbeta primers. Assay: immunoSEQ multiplex PCR; the TCRdb copy retains only in-frame clones and omits some. The sample records 150,000 to 180,000 clones, about 83% being singletons. This record comes from a study of cytomegalovirus exposure and HLA in healthy donors. Study overall: About 200 million T cells yielded 100 million to 130 million unique TCR beta sequences, as an earlier analysis found. Genetic ancestry analysis placed over 65% of the roughly 400 donors that were genotyped in the Caucasian-associated cluster. Study-level results: Apparent HLA restriction characterized most CMV-associated TCR beta chains in a later analysis.

Donors showed nominal health when sampled, although they likely had unrecorded immune exposures. What was sequenced was PBMCs. This clonotype was obtained from a woman aged 40 to 50 in good health and CMV-seronegative.

DNA for the CDR3: TGTGCCAGCAGCTCGGGGAGGGGTGACAACGATTTGATGAACACTGAAGCTTTCTTT. Translation gives CASSSGRGDNDLMNTEAFF. The V call is TRBV21-1, the J call TRBJ1-1. TRBV21-1 is a pseudogene. The CDR3 spans 19 residues.